These T cell receptor beta chains were read from a single sample in a study of Tregs in tolerant kidney transplant recipients. The table came from immunoSEQ multiplex PCR; TCRdb's copy has only in-frame clones and leaves some out. This table holds roughly 120,000 clones, roughly 93% found once. The sample consisted of CD4+ T cells from blood. All receptors derive from a human donor in good health. The CDR3 runs from the conserved cysteine through the conserved F or W. A D gene is named only where the DNA matches it firmly. Clone sizes are given selectively: once, few, many, or a class where the clone is expanded.

TRBV27	.	TRBJ2-7	.	CASSLGPRRVVQYF	TGTGCCAGCAGTTTGGGACCCCGTAGGGTAGTGCAGTACTTC
TRBV10-3	.	TRBJ2-7	.	CAISELGIYEQYF	TGTGCCATCAGTGAGTTAGGGATCTACGAGCAGTACTTC
TRBV7-9	.	TRBJ2-7	.	CASSLTGDEQYF	TGTGCCAGCAGCTTAACGGGGGACGAGCAGTACTTC
TRBV13	TRBD2	TRBJ2-7	.	CASSPDWTSGGRHEQYF	TGTGCCAGCAGCCCCGACTGGACTAGCGGGGGTCGCCACGAGCAGTACTTC
TRBV6-5	.	TRBJ1-6	.	CASGLYNSPLHF	TGTGCCAGTGGACTCTATAATTCACCCCTCCACTTT
TRBV5-1	.	TRBJ1-3	.	CASSPGELGSGNTIYF	TGCGCCAGCAGCCCCGGGGAGTTAGGCTCTGGAAACACCATATATTTT
TRBV11-2	TRBD1	TRBJ1-2	once	CASSLGQGAHYGYTF	TGTGCCAGCAGCTTAGGACAGGGGGCCCACTATGGCTACACCTTC
TRBV7-6	.	TRBJ2-1	.	CASSLEGQRYNEQFF	TGTGCCAGCAGCTTAGAAGGACAGAGGTACAATGAGCAGTTCTTC
TRBV18	.	TRBJ2-2	.	CASSQDLNTGELFF	TGTGCCAGCTCCCAAGACTTGAACACCGGGGAGCTGTTTTTT
TRBV4-1	.	TRBJ1-4	.	CASSQVGLLNEKLFF	TGCGCCAGCAGCCAAGTTGGGCTCCTCAATGAAAAACTGTTTTTT
TRBV18	.	TRBJ2-5	.	CASSWRETQYF	TGTGCCAGCTCATGGCGAGAGACCCAGTACTTC
TRBV10-1	.	TRBJ1-1	.	CASRVQGMNTEAFF	TGCGCCAGCAGGGTACAGGGTATGAACACTGAAGCTTTCTTT
TRBV5-6	.	TRBJ2-2	once	CASSLVVSGLNTGELFF	TGTGCCAGCAGCTTGGTGGTCTCCGGACTTAACACCGGGGAGCTGTTTTTT
TRBV7-8	.	TRBJ2-5	once	CASSREGRQIQETQYF	TGTGCCAGCAGCCGAGAAGGACGACAGATCCAAGAGACCCAGTACTTC
TRBV30	.	TRBJ2-7	.	CAWSVRGYSYEQYF	TGTGCCTGGAGTGTAAGGGGGTACTCCTACGAGCAGTACTTC
TRBV5-1	.	TRBJ1-1	.	CASSFQGENTEAFF	TGCGCCAGCAGCTTTCAGGGAGAAAACACTGAAGCTTTCTTT
TRBV4-1	TRBD1	TRBJ2-5	.	CASSRGTGGMETQYF	TGCGCCAGCAGCCGGGGGACAGGGGGCATGGAGACCCAGTACTTC
TRBV19	TRBD2	TRBJ2-2	.	CASSRTSGSAGELFF	TGTGCCAGTAGCCGGACTAGCGGGAGTGCCGGGGAGCTGTTTTTT
TRBV10-3	.	TRBJ1-2	.	CAISDWNGGDHGYTF	TGTGCCATCAGTGACTGGAACGGGGGCGATCATGGCTACACCTTC
TRBV7-2	TRBD1	TRBJ1-1	.	CASSLRIGTENTEAFF	TGTGCCAGCAGCTTAAGGATAGGGACAGAGAACACTGAAGCTTTCTTT
TRBV11-2	TRBD1	TRBJ1-1	.	CASSTHRGNTEAFF	TGTGCCAGCAGCACTCACAGGGGGAACACTGAAGCTTTCTTT
TRBV5-8	.	TRBJ2-1	.	CASSFPGFNEQFF	TGTGCCAGCAGCTTCCCAGGGTTCAATGAGCAGTTCTTC
TRBV2	TRBD1	TRBJ1-2	.	CASSGRTGIFYGYTF	TGTGCCAGCAGTGGCCGGACAGGGATATTCTATGGCTACACCTTC
TRBV18	TRBD1	TRBJ2-5	.	CASSRNHRQGARETQYF	TGTGCCAGCTCACGGAACCACCGACAGGGGGCCAGGGAGACCCAGTACTTC
TRBV29-1	.	TRBJ1-2	.	CSVESELYYGYTF	TGCAGCGTTGAGTCGGAACTCTACTATGGCTACACCTTC
TRBV30	.	TRBJ1-2	.	CAWRPFSTKADYGYTF	TGTGCCTGGAGACCCTTCTCGACCAAGGCGGACTATGGCTACACCTTC
TRBV6-5	TRBD2	TRBJ2-4	.	CASSAGGRAKNIQYF	TGTGCCAGCAGTGCGGGAGGGCGGGCCAAAAACATTCAGTACTTC
TRBV29-1	.	TRBJ2-7	.	CSVEDVGSSYEQYF	TGCAGCGTTGAAGATGTCGGGAGCTCCTACGAGCAGTACTTC
TRBV2	TRBD1	TRBJ1-2	.	CASSEALQGAHTF	TGTGCCAGCAGTGAAGCGCTTCAGGGGGCTCACACCTTC
TRBV6-4	.	TRBJ2-2	.	CASSVVETGELFF	TGTGCCAGCAGTGTTGTCGAAACCGGGGAGCTGTTTTTT
TRBV19	.	TRBJ1-5	.	CASSIWQTVNQPQHF	TGTGCCAGTAGTATCTGGCAGACCGTCAATCAGCCCCAGCATTTT
TRBV10-2	.	TRBJ1-2	.	CASRRERNYGYTF	TGCGCCAGCAGGAGGGAACGAAACTATGGCTACACCTTC
TRBV30	.	TRBJ1-1	.	CAWSVSREIEAFF	TGTGCCTGGAGTGTGTCCAGGGAAATTGAAGCTTTCTTT
TRBV30	.	TRBJ1-5	.	CACTTGNSNQPQHF	TGTGCCTGCACAACAGGTAATAGCAATCAGCCCCAGCATTTT
TRBV2	.	TRBJ1-3	.	CASRAGGNSGNTIYF	TGTGCCAGCAGGGCCGGCGGAAACTCTGGAAACACCATATATTTT
TRBV19	.	TRBJ1-2	.	CASSIQTNYGYTF	TGTGCCAGTAGTATCCAGACTAACTATGGCTACACCTTC
TRBV6-1	TRBD1	TRBJ2-5	.	CASTKDRDQETQYF	TGTGCCAGCACCAAGGACAGGGACCAAGAGACCCAGTACTTC
TRBV30	.	TRBJ2-1	.	CAWTPATRQHEQFF	TGTGCCTGGACCCCCGCGACTAGACAACATGAGCAGTTCTTC
TRBV5-1	.	TRBJ1-3	.	CASSQTESQGWNTIYF	TGCGCCAGCAGCCAAACCGAATCGCAGGGATGGAACACCATATATTTT
TRBV5-1	.	TRBJ2-2	.	CASSWNPGQATGELFF	TGCGCCAGCAGCTGGAATCCGGGTCAAGCCACGGGGGAGCTGTTTTTT
TRBV11-3	.	TRBJ2-3	once	CASSPYSGGDTQYF	TGTGCCAGCAGCCCGTACTCGGGCGGAGATACGCAGTATTTT
TRBV14	.	TRBJ2-3	.	CASRRRGTDTQYF	TGTGCCAGCAGGCGAAGGGGAACAGATACGCAGTATTTT
TRBV6-6	.	TRBJ2-7	.	CASGDIHLSRYEQYF	TGTGCCAGCGGGGACATCCACCTTTCTAGGTACGAGCAGTACTTC
TRBV6-6	.	TRBJ1-3	.	CASSYERVSGNTIYF	TGTGCCAGCAGTTACGAGAGGGTCTCTGGAAACACCATATATTTT
TRBV9	.	TRBJ1-2	once	CASSADPGFSYGYTF	TGTGCCAGCAGCGCAGACCCCGGTTTCTCCTATGGCTACACCTTC
TRBV5-6	.	TRBJ1-1	.	CASSFGTYEAFF	TGTGCCAGCAGCTTTGGGACATATGAAGCTTTCTTT
TRBV29-1	.	TRBJ2-7	.	CSVADPELGYEQYF	TGCAGCGTTGCAGACCCGGAACTCGGCTACGAGCAGTACTTC
TRBV2	.	TRBJ2-2	.	CASSWSTGELFF	TGTGCCAGCAGTTGGAGCACCGGGGAGCTGTTTTTT
TRBV12-5	.	TRBJ1-3	.	CASGLSGAGNTIYF	TGTGCTAGTGGTTTATCGGGCGCGGGAAACACCATATATTTT
TRBV7-2	TRBD1	TRBJ1-2	.	CASSPRGGTGKFYGYTF	TGTGCCAGCAGCCCGAGGGGAGGGACAGGGAAGTTTTATGGCTACACCTTC
TRBV30	TRBD2	TRBJ2-1	.	CAWSRLAVVGEQFF	TGTGCCTGGAGTCGACTAGCGGTAGTGGGTGAGCAGTTCTTC
TRBV11-2	TRBD2	TRBJ2-1	once	CASTWGTTNNEQFF	TGTGCCAGCACCTGGGGGACTACCAACAATGAGCAGTTCTTC
TRBV6-5	.	TRBJ1-1	once	CASSYDGTPEAFF	TGTGCCAGCAGTTACGATGGGACACCAGAAGCTTTCTTT
TRBV2	.	TRBJ2-7	.	CASSEALLLYEQYF	TGTGCCAGCAGTGAAGCGCTTCTTCTCTACGAGCAGTACTTC
TRBV5-1	.	TRBJ2-5	.	CASRPQPTRETQYF	TGCGCCAGCAGGCCACAGCCAACCAGAGAGACCCAGTACTTC
TRBV29-1	.	TRBJ2-1	.	CSVDLYQSKGQFF	TGCAGCGTTGATTTGTACCAGTCTAAGGGGCAGTTCTTC
TRBV11-2	TRBD1	TRBJ2-3	once	CASSLGPQGTDTQYF	TGTGCCAGCAGCTTAGGTCCACAGGGGACGGATACGCAGTATTTT
TRBV10-3	.	TRBJ2-3	.	CAINSGQTPSTDTQYF	TGTGCCATCAACTCAGGACAGACCCCTAGCACAGATACGCAGTATTTT
TRBV6-1	.	TRBJ1-2	.	CASSEAGQVGYTF	TGTGCCAGCAGTGAGGCAGGTCAAGTGGGCTACACCTTC
TRBV5-4	TRBD2	TRBJ2-2	.	CASSLGGRQTGELFF	TGTGCCAGCAGCTTGGGCGGGAGACAAACCGGGGAGCTGTTTTTT